This TCR beta chain is from a study of blood T cell repertoires in COVID-19. Study as a whole: T cells, B-cell-depleted T cells, or PBMCs supplied cDNA or gDNA.

The Seattle patients joined while their infection was active and were tracked longitudinally afterward. Per the original data handling: The assay estimated nucleated cells by amplifying reference gene primers. Using immunoSEQ multiplex PCR, the repertoire was profiled, and TCRdb retains in-frame clones only, with some absent. V and J calls and clone size are those listed in that table; D and trimming were worked out from the DNA. There are about 100,000 clones in the sample; approximately 86% occur only once, and 5% to 6.5% lies in the top ten. Losses at the gene ends were 0 bases for V and 10 bases for J; bases not matched to a gene: 5. CDR1 is SGDLS and CDR2 is YYNGEE in the germline V gene. The CDR3 contains 14 residues.

This receptor was obtained from a woman aged 45-65 years with COVID-19, enrolled during active disease. The chain employs TRBV9 and TRBJ2-1, with 9 positions matching TRBD1. The source material was peripheral blood. The CDR3 here is CASSVGTGASEQFF. The DNA of the CDR3 is TGTGCCAGCAGCGTAGGGACAGGGGCCTCAGAGCAGTTCTTC. Combining the CDR3 with reference TRBV9 and TRBJ2-1 gives the whole variable domain DSGVTQTPKHLITATGQRVTLRCSPRSGDLSVYWYQQSLDQGLQFLIQYYNGEERAKGNILERFSAQQFPDLHSELNLSSLELGDSALYFCASSVGTGASEQFFGPGTRLTVL.